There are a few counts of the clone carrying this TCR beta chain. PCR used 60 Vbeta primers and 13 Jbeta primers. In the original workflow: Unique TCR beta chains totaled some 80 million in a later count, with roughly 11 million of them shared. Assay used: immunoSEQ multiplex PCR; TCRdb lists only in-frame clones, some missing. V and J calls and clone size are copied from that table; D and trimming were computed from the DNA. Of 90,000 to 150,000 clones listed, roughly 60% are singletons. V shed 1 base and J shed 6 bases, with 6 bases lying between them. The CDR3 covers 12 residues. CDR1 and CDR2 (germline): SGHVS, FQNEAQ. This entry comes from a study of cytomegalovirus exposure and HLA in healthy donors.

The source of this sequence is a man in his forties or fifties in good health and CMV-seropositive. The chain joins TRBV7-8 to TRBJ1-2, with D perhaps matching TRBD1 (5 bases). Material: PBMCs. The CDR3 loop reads CASSLGRDGYTF. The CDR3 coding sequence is TGTGCCAGCAGCTTAGGCAGGGATGGCTACACCTTC.